These T cell receptor beta chains were read from a single sample in a study of cytomegalovirus exposure and HLA in healthy donors. Only in-frame clones appear in the TCRdb table, and some are missing; sequencing was by immunoSEQ multiplex PCR. The sample lists about 150,000 clones, about 86% seen once, with roughly 1.9% in the top ten. The sequenced sample was PBMCs. The source is a human donor in good health. The CDR3 runs from the conserved cysteine through the conserved F or W.

v_call	cdr3_aa
TRBV5-4	CASSRGGGNTEAFF
TRBV9	CASSITTGHTNYGYTF
TRBV18	CASSPPSLSAGANVLTF
TRBV7-2	CASSTRDSSYEQYF
TRBV4-3	CASSQVGTDVREQYF
TRBV6-5	CASSFSGGRGNQPQHF
TRBV27	CASSLFLEDTQYF
TRBV2	CASQGNSPLHF
TRBV28	CASSVTSGRAGELFF
TRBV30	CAWRTSGTGGEQFF
TRBV7-9	CASSLQENTEAFF
TRBV27	CASSTILLTGENTGELFF
TRBV5-6	CASRVGTGRPYEQYF
TRBV7-9	CASSLTRAMNTEAFF
TRBV2	CASTREPLGANVLTF
TRBV4-1	CASSHMTGYLYEQYF
TRBV27	CASSLSWDWLRGYEQFF
TRBV30	CAWSILAGNLETQYF
TRBV9	CASSVGPGGSPLHF
TRBV19	CASSRSREQFF
TRBV28	CASSPDRRPSYEQYF
TRBV6-6	CASSSDFSGNTIYF
TRBV4-1	CASSQAGQKNEKLFF
TRBV5-1	CASSLRGTGQKLNTEAFF
TRBV13	CASSSSGLNTEAFF
TRBV11-2	CASSLMTSGQGTQYF
TRBV9	CASSQRLRDEQFF
TRBV5-5	CASSSPGTGSGYTF
TRBV5-4	CASSLDAGASGGYTF